One sample yielded the 10 T cell receptor beta chains listed below, sequenced in a study of cytomegalovirus exposure and HLA in healthy donors. The protocol was immunoSEQ multiplex PCR, while the TCRdb copy is restricted to in-frame clones and leaves out a portion. Of around 150,000 clones listed, 90% to 97% are singletons. Source material: PBMCs. The receptor source for this set is a woman aged 18-35 years in good health and CMV-seronegative.

This chain links TRBV6-1 with TRBJ2-2; D unresolved. CDR3 length: 14 amino acids. V was trimmed by 5 bases and J by 0 bases, leaving 7 bases between them. Germline V gene data show CDR1 as MNHNS and CDR2 as SASEGT. This CDR3 reads CASSILSNTGELFF. The CDR3 DNA sequence: TGTGCCAGCAGTATACTTTCGAACACCGGGGAGCTGTTTTTT.

The V call is TRBV27, the J call TRBJ2-1; TRBD2 matches 10 bases. The CDR3 has 16 residues. CDR1 and CDR2 from the germline V gene are MNHEY and SMNVEV (reference sequence). The V gene end was trimmed by 0 bases and the J gene end by 8 bases; junction bases not matched to a gene: 7. CDR3 in DNA: TGTGCCAGCAGTTTATCGTTGGTAGCGGGGGGAGATGAGCAGTTCTTC. Amino acids: CASSLSLVAGGDEQFF.

J is TRBJ1-6 and V is TRBV2, with 9 bases fitting TRBD1. The length of the CDR3 is 14 residues. V shed 8 bases and J 6 bases; nucleotides not matched to a gene: 5. Germline CDR1 is SNHLY and CDR2 is FYNNEI. DNA for the CDR3: TGTGCCAGCTCAAGGGACAGGGTTAATTCACCCCTCCACTTT. This translates into CASSRDRVNSPLHF.

The rearrangement links TRBV4-2 to TRBJ2-7; tentatively, D is TRBD2 (6 bases). CDR3 size: 16 residues. Deletions cut 1 base from V and 0 bases from J, with 13 bases between. Per germline, CDR1 LGHNA and CDR2 YNFKEQ. The CDR3 protein is CASSQGAGLSSYEQYF. Here the CDR3 DNA reads TGTGCCAGCAGCCAAGGGGCGGGGTTAAGCTCCTACGAGCAGTACTTC.

This chain links TRBV6-5 with TRBJ1-3, with D possibly matching TRBD1 (5 bases). Germline CDR1 reads MNHEY; CDR2 reads SVGAGI. This CDR3 has 16 residues. With 4 bases removed from V and 0 bases from J, the gap between germline ends came to 13 bases. The chain's CDR3 is CASSSRARISGNTIYF. The CDR3 DNA reads TGTGCCAGCAGTTCCAGGGCGCGCATCTCTGGAAACACCATATATTTT.

J is TRBJ1-6 and V is TRBV7-2; tentatively, D is TRBD1 (6 bases). Trimming stripped 2 bases from V and 4 bases from J, with 6 bases between. Germline V gene lookup returns CDR1 SGHTA and CDR2 FQGNSA. The CDR3 loop spans 14 amino acids. The CDR3 region has the DNA TGTGCCAGCAGCTTACAGGGGTATAATTCACCCCTCCACTTT. Amino acids: CASSLQGYNSPLHF.

The chain links TRBV18 to TRBJ2-2, with D possibly being TRBD2 (5 bases). The CDR3 extends over 14 amino acids. V gave up 5 bases and J gave up 6 bases, with 13 bases separating them. CDR1 is KGHSH, CDR2 LQKENI, per germline. CDR3 residues: CASSLTGYAGELFF. The CDR3 nucleotides read TGTGCCAGCTCATTGACGGGGTATGCCGGGGAGCTGTTTTTT. Combining the CDR3 with reference TRBV18 and TRBJ2-2 gives the whole variable domain NAGVMQNPRHLVRRRGQEARLRCSPMKGHSHVYWYRQLPEEGLKFMVYLQKENIIDESGMPKERFSAEFPKEGPSILRIQQVVRGDSAAYFCASSLTGYAGELFFGEGSRLTVL.

V usage is TRBV15 and J usage is TRBJ1-4; D remains unclear. Deletions cut 0 bases from V and 4 bases from J, with 15 bases between. Germline CDR1 and CDR2: LNHNV and YYDKDF (reference sequence). The CDR3 is made up of 17 amino acids. The CDR3 here is CATSREPSGVFNEKLFF. The DNA for the CDR3 is TGTGCCACCAGCAGAGAGCCCTCCGGGGTTTTTAATGAAAAACTGTTTTTT. The complete variable domain, with remaining parts taken from reference TRBV15 and TRBJ1-4, reads DAMVIQNPRYQVTQFGKPVTLSCSQTLNHNVMYWYQQKSSQAPKLLFHYYDKDFNNEADTPDNFQSRRPNTSFCFLDIRSPGLGDTAMYLCATSREPSGVFNEKLFFGSGTQLSVL.

The chain carries TRBV7-9 and TRBJ2-7; possibly TRBD1 for D (6 bases). The CDR3 is 14 residues long. Trimming pared 4 bases from V and 5 bases from J, leaving 15 bases between. The germline V gene encodes CDR1 SEHNR and CDR2 FQNEAQ (reference sequence). As DNA, the CDR3 is TGTGCCAGCAGCTCACAGGGTTATGTCGACGAGCAGTACTTC. It is translated as CASSSQGYVDEQYF.

The chain links TRBV7-2 to TRBJ2-2; 9 bases agree with TRBD1. CDR3 size: 18 residues. Germline V gene sequence: CDR1 SGHTA, CDR2 FQGNSA. V lost 5 bases to trimming and J lost 4 bases; unmatched junction nucleotides: 14. The CDR3, as DNA: TGTGCCAGCAGCCCACCAATATACAGGGGGCCGAGCACCGGGGAGCTGTTTTTT. The encoded protein is CASSPPIYRGPSTGELFF. Supplemented by reference TRBV7-2 and TRBJ2-2, the full variable domain reads GAGVSQSPSNKVTEKGKDVELRCDPISGHTALYWYRQSLGQGLEFLIYFQGNSAPDKSGLPSDRFSAERTGGSVSTLTIQRTQQEDSAVYLCASSPPIYRGPSTGELFFGEGSRLTVL.